This entry describes one T cell receptor beta chain. These data originate in a study of T cells after yellow fever vaccination. One entry per CDR3 protein results from TCRdb running MiXCR on the 5' RACE reads. Here the sample spans 500,000 to 650,000 distinct CDR3 sequences, 17% being singletons. CDR3 length: 14 amino acids. V dropped 4 bases and J dropped 6 bases, with 16 bases sitting between them. Germline V gene sequence: CDR1 SGHRS, CDR2 YFSETQ. The TCR comes from a man aged 18 to 29 who received the YFV17D yellow fever vaccine. The genes are TRBV5-1 and TRBJ1-2; weak D call: TRBD1 (6 bases). The specimen was PBMCs, collected around 5 days after the first yellow fever vaccination. The CDR3 DNA sequence: TGCGCCAGCAGCCCGGGGGGACAATTGGATGGCTACACCTTC. This encodes CASSPGGQLDGYTF.